The 25 T cell receptor beta chains in this list originate from one sample, sequenced in a study of CD8+ T cells in alopecia areata. RNA, once extracted, was reverse transcribed into cDNA for use as the sequencing template. TCRdb keeps only in-frame clones here, not all; method: immunoSEQ multiplex PCR. The data contain roughly 70,000 clones, 29% of them singletons. Treatment: oral pan-JAK inhibitor, 5-10 mg twice daily. This sample comprised CD8+ T cells sorted from blood, obtained at week 4, from a patient treated with tofacitinib. The receptors derive from a human donor with alopecia areata.

This chain uses TRBV30 with TRBJ2-7; D gene unclear. The CDR3 is 13 amino acids. Per germline, CDR1 GTSNPN and CDR2 SVGIG (reference sequence). The V end was cut by 2 bases, the J end by 2 bases, with 10 bases between. CDR3 sequence reads: CAWSLDGPYEQYF. The CDR3 nucleotides read TGTGCCTGGAGTCTGGACGGACCCTACGAGCAGTACTTC.

The chain is built from TRBV2 and TRBJ2-7; D tentatively fits TRBD1 or TRBD2 (5 bases each). Germline CDR1 reads SNHLY; CDR2 reads FYNNEI. The CDR3 totals 15 residues. V was pared by 3 bases and J by 3 bases, with 15 bases between. Here the CDR3 DNA reads TGTGCCAGCAGTGATATGAGGGGATCGGGCTACGAGCAGTACTTC. Its protein product is CASSDMRGSGYEQYF.

The chain employs TRBV6-1 and TRBJ2-1; possibly TRBD2 for D (6 bases). Germline CDR1 and CDR2: MNHNS and SASEGT. The ends were cut back, 6 bases at V and 0 bases at J, with 12 bases in the middle. The CDR3 contains 15 residues. CDR3 sequence reads: CASRAGLSSYNEQFF. The CDR3 DNA is TGTGCCAGCAGGGCGGGGTTAAGCTCCTACAATGAGCAGTTCTTC.

This clone was counted between two and nine times. The chain carries TRBV30 and TRBJ2-7; D is ambiguous. The CDR3 covers 13 residues. Trimming removed 5 bases from V and 4 bases from J, with 15 bases in between. Germline lookup yields CDR1 GTSNPN and CDR2 SVGIG (reference sequence). The DNA for the CDR3 is TGTGCCTGGGGTCCGGAATTGGGGTACGAGCAGTACTTC. Its protein product is CAWGPELGYEQYF.

This rearrangement joins TRBV29-1 to TRBJ2-1, with a possible D match to TRBD2 (6 bases). From germline, CDR1 is SQVTM and CDR2 ANQGSEA. This CDR3 has 14 amino acids. The V and J ends lost 6 bases and 3 bases respectively, with 15 bases between them. This chain's CDR3 is CSVPWGVDYNEQFF. CDR3 sequence (DNA): TGCAGCGTCCCCTGGGGGGTGGACTACAATGAGCAGTTCTTC.

The V call is TRBV9, the J call TRBJ1-5; D unclear. In germline, CDR1 is SGDLS, CDR2 YYNGEE. The V end lost 0 bases, the J end lost 1 base, and 8 bases lay between the germline ends. The length of the CDR3 is 15 residues. The CDR3 coding sequence is TGTGCCAGCAGCGTAGAGGAAGGGAGCAATCAGCCCCAGCATTTT. Amino acids: CASSVEEGSNQPQHF.

This clone was seen a few times. J is TRBJ1-2 and V is TRBV29-1; D unclear. This CDR3 comprises 12 residues. Germline V lookup: CDR1 SQVTM, CDR2 ANQGSEA. The V end was cut by 4 bases, the J end by 2 bases, with 8 bases between. This CDR3 reads CSVGSTNYGYTF. The CDR3, as DNA: TGCAGCGTTGGCAGCACAAACTATGGCTACACCTTC.

V usage is TRBV6-6 and J usage is TRBJ2-5; 9 bases are shared with TRBD1. The CDR3 runs 14 residues. The trim removed 5 bases at V and 5 bases at J, leaving 6 bases unmatched. From germline, CDR1 is MNHNY and CDR2 SVGAGI (reference sequence). DNA of the CDR3: TGTGCCAGCAGTGTCACAGGGGGCGGCGAGACCCAGTACTTC. Protein product: CASSVTGGGETQYF.

This clone came up a few times. The chain links TRBV29-1 to TRBJ2-7; TRBD2 might be the D (6 bases). CDR1 and CDR2 (germline): SQVTM, ANQGSEA. The CDR3 has 13 residues. Trimming removed 6 bases from V and 1 base from J, with 13 bases in between. The CDR3 nucleotides are TGCAGCGTAGGGACGGGAGCTTCCTACGAGCAGTACTTC. This gives the protein CSVGTGASYEQYF.

This rearrangement joins TRBV29-1 to TRBJ2-7; D remains ambiguous. In germline, CDR1 is SQVTM, CDR2 ANQGSEA. Trimming took off 4 bases at V and 3 bases at J, with 13 bases between the two ends. This CDR3 spans 13 amino acids. The CDR3 here is CSVAGQPNYEQYF. CDR3 sequence (DNA): TGCAGCGTTGCAGGCCAGCCTAACTACGAGCAGTACTTC.

This clone was seen only a few times. The rearrangement joins TRBV28 to TRBJ2-4; no definite D call. V was pared by 5 bases and J by 8 bases, with 16 bases between. This CDR3 has 14 amino acids. In germline, CDR1 is MDHEN, CDR2 SYDVKM. CDR3 sequence reads: CASSLPSGEDIQYF. CDR3 nucleotides: TGTGCCAGCAGTCTCCCCTCAGGAGAGGACATTCAGTACTTC.

The chain carries TRBV7-9 and TRBJ1-2; D is unclear. The germline CDR1 and CDR2 sequences are SEHNR and FQNEAQ (reference sequence). Trimming took 5 bases from V and 4 from J, leaving 8 bases between them. CDR3 length: 12 amino acids. In DNA, the CDR3 is TGTGCCAGCAGCCTGACGAGCTATGGCTACACCTTC. As protein: CASSLTSYGYTF.

The V call is TRBV19, the J call TRBJ2-7; 9 nucleotides agree with TRBD2. The CDR3 is made up of 15 amino acids. Losses at the gene ends were 6 bases for V and 0 bases for J; bases not matched to a gene: 6. Germline CDR1 reads LNHDA; CDR2 reads SQIVND (reference sequence). The CDR3 reads CASSPGTSSSYEQYF. The CDR3 DNA sequence: TGTGCCAGTAGCCCCGGGACTAGCAGCTCCTACGAGCAGTACTTC.

In its sample, this clone is medium-sized (0.01 to 0.1%). The CDR3 DNA follows: TGTGCCAGCAGCTTGGTTCCGGCGGATTCAACTAATGAAAAACTGTTTTTT. This gives the protein CASSLVPADSTNEKLFF. The chain has TRBV5-4 and TRBJ1-4, with D unclear. The V end was cut by 0 bases, the J end by 0 bases, with 12 bases between. CDR1 SGHNT and CDR2 YYREEE come from the germline V gene (reference sequence). This CDR3 contains 17 residues. Full variable domain (outside the CDR3, taken from reference TRBV5-4 and TRBJ1-4): ETGVTQSPTHLIKTRGQQVTLRCSSQSGHNTVSWYQQALGQGPQFIFQYYREEENGRGNFPPRFSGLQFPNYSSELNVNALELDDSALYLCASSLVPADSTNEKLFFGSGTQLSVL.

V usage is TRBV30 and J usage is TRBJ1-4; TRBD1 matches at 7 bases. This CDR3 contains 12 residues. V was clipped by 4 bases and J by 10 bases; unmatched bases: 6. Germline V CDR1 and CDR2: GTSNPN, SVGIG (reference sequence). The CDR3 loop reads CAWTGGGGKLFF. CDR3 coding DNA: TGTGCCTGGACAGGGGGAGGCGGAAAACTGTTTTTT. The full variable domain, in which reference TRBV30 and TRBJ1-4 provide the parts outside the CDR3, is SQTIHQWPATLVQPVGSPLSLECTVEGTSNPNLYWYRQAAGRGLQLLFYSVGIGQISSEVPQNLSASRPQDRQFILSSKKLLLSDSGFYLCAWTGGGGKLFFGSGTQLSVL.

As to this clone: Germline and junction disagree at one end, which may indicate a read error. The V gene is TRBV23-1, the J gene TRBJ2-6; 7 bases align to TRBD1. Being an ORF, TRBV23-1 has a function that is uncertain. This CDR3 spans 15 amino acids. Here the CDR3 reads CASNQQGTGANVLTF. The CDR3 DNA reads as TGCGCCAGCAATCAACAGGGGACCGGGGCCAACGTCCTGACTTTC.

This clone has ten or more counts. V usage is TRBV7-9 and J usage is TRBJ2-1, with D possibly being TRBD2 (6 bases). Per germline, CDR1 SEHNR and CDR2 FQNEAQ (reference sequence). V was cut by 0 bases and J by 6 bases, with 6 bases left in between. The CDR3 consists of 13 residues. DNA of the CDR3: TGTGCCAGCAGCTTAGCGACTAGCAATGAGCAGTTCTTC. Protein sequence: CASSLATSNEQFF.

The chain uses TRBV5-1 and TRBJ1-2; D not certain. Germline V gives CDR1 SGHRS, CDR2 YFSETQ. V lost 0 bases and J 8 bases, leaving 11 bases between the germline ends. The length of the CDR3 is 13 residues. The CDR3 DNA sequence: TGCGCCAGCAGCTTGGTATTGGGTTCCGGCTACACCTTC. Protein sequence: CASSLVLGSGYTF.

This chain links TRBV30 with TRBJ2-1; D ambiguous. The CDR3 runs 12 residues. Germline V gene sequence: CDR1 GTSNPN, CDR2 SVGIG (reference sequence). V was trimmed by 2 bases and J by 5 bases, leaving 7 bases between them. The CDR3 nucleotides are TGTGCCTGGAGTATAGGAGACAATGAGCAGTTCTTC. This sequence encodes CAWSIGDNEQFF.

This chain uses TRBV2 with TRBJ2-3, with a tentative D call TRBD2 (5 bases). Germline V gene lookup returns CDR1 SNHLY and CDR2 FYNNEI. Trimming took off 7 bases at V and 4 bases at J, with 18 bases between the two ends. There are 15 residues in the CDR3. This CDR3 is CASTPSIFGADTQYF. CDR3 sequence (DNA): TGTGCCAGCACCCCCTCTATCTTCGGGGCAGATACGCAGTATTTT.

V is TRBV29-1 and J is TRBJ1-1, with D unresolved. The V end lost 6 bases, the J end lost 3 bases, and 11 bases lay between the germline ends. Germline loops: CDR1 SQVTM, CDR2 ANQGSEA. The CDR3 length is 12 residues. CDR3 residues: CSVGNLDTEAFF. Here the CDR3 DNA reads TGCAGCGTCGGTAACTTAGACACTGAAGCTTTCTTT.

The chain recombines TRBV6-5 with TRBJ2-6, with a weak D call TRBD1 (5 bases). This CDR3 contains 14 residues. The V end lost 3 bases, the J end lost 4 bases, and 7 bases lay between the germline ends. Germline V gene lookup returns CDR1 MNHEY and CDR2 SVGAGI. This CDR3 reads CASSYGAGANVLTF. The CDR3 nucleotides read TGTGCCAGCAGTTATGGGGCCGGGGCCAACGTCCTGACTTTC.

This clone was counted only a few times. The genes are TRBV13 and TRBJ2-3; D is uncertain. CDR1 is PRHDT and CDR2 is FYEKMQ in the germline V gene (reference sequence). V lost 0 bases to trimming and J lost 5 bases, with 9 bases between them. The CDR3 sequence is 14 residues long. CDR3 in DNA: TGTGCCAGCAGCTTAGGAGGGCTCCAAGATACGCAGTATTTT. As protein: CASSLGGLQDTQYF.

The rearrangement links TRBV5-6 to TRBJ2-1; D possibly corresponds to TRBD2 (6 bases). The germline V gene has CDR1 SGHDT and CDR2 YYEEEE. Trimming removed 5 bases at V and 4 bases at J, with 16 bases between. This CDR3 spans 15 amino acids. The CDR3 DNA reads as TGTGCCAGCAGGCCCGCCGGGGGATGGTACAATGAGCAGTTCTTC. Translated: CASRPAGGWYNEQFF.

This clone was detected only once. The CDR3 here is CSVVYQTQYF. CDR3 nucleotide sequence: TGCAGCGTTGTCTACCAGACCCAGTACTTC. The chain combines TRBV29-1 with TRBJ2-5; D is uncertain. The germline V and J ends were trimmed by 4 bases and 6 bases, with 6 bases remaining between them. CDR3 size: 10 residues. Germline CDR1 SQVTM, CDR2 ANQGSEA.